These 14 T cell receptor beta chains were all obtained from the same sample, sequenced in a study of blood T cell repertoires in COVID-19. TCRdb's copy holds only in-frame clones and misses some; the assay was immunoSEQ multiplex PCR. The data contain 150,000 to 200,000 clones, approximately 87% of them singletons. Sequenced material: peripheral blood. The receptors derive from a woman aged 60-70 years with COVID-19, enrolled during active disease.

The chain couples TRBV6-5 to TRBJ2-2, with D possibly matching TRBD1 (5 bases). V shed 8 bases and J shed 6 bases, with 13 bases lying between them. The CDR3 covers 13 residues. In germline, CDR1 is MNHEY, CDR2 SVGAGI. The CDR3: CASRQGSAGELFF. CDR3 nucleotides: TGTGCCAGCCGTCAGGGTTCCGCCGGGGAGCTGTTTTTT.

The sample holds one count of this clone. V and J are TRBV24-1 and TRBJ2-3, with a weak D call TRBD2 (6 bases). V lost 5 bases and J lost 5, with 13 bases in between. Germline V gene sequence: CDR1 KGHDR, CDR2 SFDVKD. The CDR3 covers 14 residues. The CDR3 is CATSAPGSEDTQYF. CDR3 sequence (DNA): TGTGCCACCAGTGCTCCCGGGAGTGAAGATACGCAGTATTTT.

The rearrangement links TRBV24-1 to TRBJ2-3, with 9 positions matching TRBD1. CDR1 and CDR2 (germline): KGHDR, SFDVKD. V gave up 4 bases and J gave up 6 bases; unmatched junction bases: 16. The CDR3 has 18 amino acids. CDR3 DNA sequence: TGTGCCACCAGTGACTCCATCCCGGGACAGGGACTCAGGGATACGCAGTATTTT. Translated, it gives CATSDSIPGQGLRDTQYF.

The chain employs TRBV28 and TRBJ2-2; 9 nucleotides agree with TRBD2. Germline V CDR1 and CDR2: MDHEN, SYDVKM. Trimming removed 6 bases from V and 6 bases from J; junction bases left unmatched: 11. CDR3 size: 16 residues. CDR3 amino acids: CASRDTGTSSAGELFF. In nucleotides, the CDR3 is TGTGCCAGCAGAGATACCGGGACTAGCAGTGCCGGGGAGCTGTTTTTT.

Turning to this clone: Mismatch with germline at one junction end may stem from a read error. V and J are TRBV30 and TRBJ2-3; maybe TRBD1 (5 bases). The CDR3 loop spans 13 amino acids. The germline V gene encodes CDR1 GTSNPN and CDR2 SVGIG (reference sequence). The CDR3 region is CAWSVLSGRAILF. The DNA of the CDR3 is TGTGCCTGGAGTGTACTTTCGGGCAGGGCCATCCTATTT.

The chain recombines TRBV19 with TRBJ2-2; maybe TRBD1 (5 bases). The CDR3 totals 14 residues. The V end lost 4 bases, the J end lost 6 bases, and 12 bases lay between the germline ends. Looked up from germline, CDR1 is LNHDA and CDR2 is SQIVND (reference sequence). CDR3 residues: CASSNGAGSGELFF. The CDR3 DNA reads TGTGCCAGTAGTAATGGGGCAGGGTCCGGGGAGCTGTTTTTT.

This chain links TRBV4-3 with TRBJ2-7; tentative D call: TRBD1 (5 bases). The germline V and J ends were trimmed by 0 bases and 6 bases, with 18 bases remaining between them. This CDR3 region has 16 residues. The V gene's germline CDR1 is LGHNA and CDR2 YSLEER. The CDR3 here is CASSQEQRGIDVEQYF. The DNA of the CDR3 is TGCGCCAGCAGCCAAGAGCAAAGGGGCATCGACGTCGAGCAGTACTTC.

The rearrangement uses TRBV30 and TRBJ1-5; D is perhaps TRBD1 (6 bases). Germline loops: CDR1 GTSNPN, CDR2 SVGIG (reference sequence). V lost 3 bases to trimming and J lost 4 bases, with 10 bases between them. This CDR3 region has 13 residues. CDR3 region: CAWSGDRNQPQHF. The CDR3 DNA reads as TGTGCCTGGAGCGGTGACAGGAATCAGCCCCAGCATTTT.

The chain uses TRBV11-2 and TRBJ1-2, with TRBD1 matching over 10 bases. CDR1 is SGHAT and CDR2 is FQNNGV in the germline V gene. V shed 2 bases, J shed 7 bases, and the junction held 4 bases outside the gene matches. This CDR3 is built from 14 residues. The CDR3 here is CASSLTGQGTGYTF. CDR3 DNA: TGTGCCAGCAGCTTAACGGGACAGGGGACTGGCTACACCTTC. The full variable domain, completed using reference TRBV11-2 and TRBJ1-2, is EAGVAQSPRYKIIEKRQSVAFWCNPISGHATLYWYQQILGQGPKLLIQFQNNGVVDDSQLPKDRFSAERLKGVDSTLKIQPAKLEDSAVYLCASSLTGQGTGYTFGSGTRLTVV.

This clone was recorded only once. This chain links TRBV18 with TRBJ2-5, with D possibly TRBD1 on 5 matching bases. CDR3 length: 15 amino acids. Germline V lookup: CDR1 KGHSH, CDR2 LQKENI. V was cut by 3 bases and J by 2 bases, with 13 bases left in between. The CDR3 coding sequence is TGTGCCAGCTCACCTCGATCAGGGAATCAAGAGACCCAGTACTTC. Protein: CASSPRSGNQETQYF.

The CDR3 DNA reads TGTGCCAGTAGTATAGGAGGTACCGGGGATGCCTACGAGCAGTACTTC. It yields the protein CASSIGGTGDAYEQYF. The chain is built from TRBV19 and TRBJ2-7, with a possible D match to TRBD2 (5 bases). Per the germline V gene, CDR1 is LNHDA and CDR2 is SQIVND (reference sequence). V was trimmed by 1 base and J by 2 bases, leaving 15 bases between them. This CDR3 is built from 16 residues.

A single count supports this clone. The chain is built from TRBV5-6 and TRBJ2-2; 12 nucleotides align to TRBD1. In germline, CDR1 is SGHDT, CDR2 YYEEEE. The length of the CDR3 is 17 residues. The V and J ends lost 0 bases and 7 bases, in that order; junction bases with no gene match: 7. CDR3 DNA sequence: TGTGCCAGCAGCTTGGGATCCGGGACAGGGGGCGGCGGGGAGCTGTTTTTT. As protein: CASSLGSGTGGGGELFF.

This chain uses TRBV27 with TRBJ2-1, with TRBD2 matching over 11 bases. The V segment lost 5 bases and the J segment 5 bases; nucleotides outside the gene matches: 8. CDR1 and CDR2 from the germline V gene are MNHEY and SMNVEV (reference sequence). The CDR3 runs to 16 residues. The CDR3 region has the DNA TGTGCCAGCAGTAGACGCCCGGGACTAGCGGACAATGAGCAGTTCTTC. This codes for CASSRRPGLADNEQFF.

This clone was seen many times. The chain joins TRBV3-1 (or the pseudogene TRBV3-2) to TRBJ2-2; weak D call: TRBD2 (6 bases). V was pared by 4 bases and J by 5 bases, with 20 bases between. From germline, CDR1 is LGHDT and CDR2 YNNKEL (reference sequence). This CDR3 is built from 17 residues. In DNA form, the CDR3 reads TGTGCCAGCAGCCCTCAACGGCCAGGGCGGGGTACCGGGGAGCTGTTTTTT. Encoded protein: CASSPQRPGRGTGELFF.